The entry below gives a single TCR beta chain sequence along with its context. Source study methods: Amplified reference gene primers provided the basis for estimating nucleated cell counts. Sequencing was performed with immunoSEQ multiplex PCR; in TCRdb, only in-frame clones are kept and a portion is missing. Clone size and the V and J calls come from that table; the DNA yielded D and trimming. The sample includes some 93,000 clones, about four fifths of them seen just once. The sample belongs to a study of blood T cell repertoires in COVID-19. Study background: Donors in the United States, Italy and Spain gave samples during acute or convalescent COVID-19. From T cells, B-cell-depleted T cells, or PBMCs came the material, which was cDNA or gDNA.

The CDR3 runs 16 residues. The ends lost 2 bases at V and 2 bases at J; junction bases unmatched: 5. Per germline, CDR1 SGHTA and CDR2 FQGTGA. This sequence joins TRBV7-3 and TRBJ2-1, with TRBD2 identical over 8 bases. Sequencing was done on a sample of peripheral blood. This sequence was found in a human donor in a cohort sampled during active COVID-19. The CDR3 protein is CASSLLAGSAYNEQFF. Here the CDR3 DNA reads TGTGCCAGCAGCTTATTAGCGGGGTCAGCCTACAATGAGCAGTTCTTC.